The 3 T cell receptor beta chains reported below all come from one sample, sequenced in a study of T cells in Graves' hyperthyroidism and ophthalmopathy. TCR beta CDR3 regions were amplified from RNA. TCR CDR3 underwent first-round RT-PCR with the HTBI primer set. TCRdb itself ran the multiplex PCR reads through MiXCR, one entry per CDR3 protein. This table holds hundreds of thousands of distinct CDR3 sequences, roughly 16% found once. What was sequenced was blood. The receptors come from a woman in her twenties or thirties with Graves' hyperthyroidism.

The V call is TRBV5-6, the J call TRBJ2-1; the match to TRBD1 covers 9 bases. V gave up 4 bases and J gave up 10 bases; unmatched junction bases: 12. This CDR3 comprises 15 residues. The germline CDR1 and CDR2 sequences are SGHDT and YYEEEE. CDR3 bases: TGTGCCAGCAGCCCCGGGACAGGGTCTCTAGAAGAGCAGTTCTTC. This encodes CASSPGTGSLEEQFF.

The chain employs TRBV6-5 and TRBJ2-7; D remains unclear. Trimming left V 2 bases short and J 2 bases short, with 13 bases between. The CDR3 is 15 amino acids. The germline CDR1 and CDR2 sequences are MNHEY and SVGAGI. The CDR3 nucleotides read TGTGCCAGCAGTTACCTGTCGGGCCCTCCCTACGAGCAGTACTTC. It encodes CASSYLSGPPYEQYF.

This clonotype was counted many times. CDR3 sequence: CASSPGLGVIEQFF. The CDR3 DNA is TGTGCCAGCAGTCCGGGACTAGGGGTGATTGAGCAGTTCTTC. This sequence joins TRBV7-9 and TRBJ2-1; 8 bases fit TRBD2. CDR3 length equals 14 residues. CDR1 SEHNR and CDR2 FQNEAQ come from the germline V gene (reference sequence). V trimming: 6 bases; J trimming: 9 bases; junction bases outside the gene matches: 10.